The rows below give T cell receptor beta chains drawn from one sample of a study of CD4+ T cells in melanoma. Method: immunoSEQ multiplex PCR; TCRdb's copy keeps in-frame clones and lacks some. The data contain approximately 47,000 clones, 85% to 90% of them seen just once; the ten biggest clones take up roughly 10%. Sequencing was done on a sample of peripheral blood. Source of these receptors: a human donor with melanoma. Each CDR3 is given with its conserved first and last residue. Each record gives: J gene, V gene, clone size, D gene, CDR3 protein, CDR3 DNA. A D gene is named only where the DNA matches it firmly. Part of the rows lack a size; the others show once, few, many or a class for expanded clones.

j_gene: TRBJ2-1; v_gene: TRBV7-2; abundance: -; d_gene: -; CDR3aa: CASSLGPGPDPFF; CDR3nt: TGTGCCAGCAGCTTAGGCCCGGGCCCTGACCCGTTCTTC
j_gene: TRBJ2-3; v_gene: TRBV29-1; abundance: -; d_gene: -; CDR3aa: CSVMGSASTDTQYF; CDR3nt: TGCAGCGTGATGGGGAGTGCTAGCACAGATACGCAGTATTTT
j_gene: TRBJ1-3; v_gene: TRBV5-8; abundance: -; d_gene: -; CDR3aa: CASSLGFRNTIYF; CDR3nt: TGTGCCAGCAGTCTGGGGTTCAGAAACACCATATATTTT
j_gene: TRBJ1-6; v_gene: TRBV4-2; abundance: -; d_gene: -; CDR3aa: CASSPRQDSYNSPLHF; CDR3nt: TGTGCCAGCAGCCCCAGACAGGACTCCTATAATTCACCCCTCCACTTT
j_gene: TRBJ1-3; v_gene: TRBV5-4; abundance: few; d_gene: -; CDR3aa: CASSPGLAGAGNTIYF; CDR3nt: TGTGCCAGCAGCCCCGGACTAGCGGGGGCAGGAAACACCATATATTTT
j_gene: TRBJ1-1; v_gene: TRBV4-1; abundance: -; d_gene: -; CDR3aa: CASSQDTTYEAFF; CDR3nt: TGCGCCAGCAGCCAAGATACCACGTATGAAGCTTTCTTT
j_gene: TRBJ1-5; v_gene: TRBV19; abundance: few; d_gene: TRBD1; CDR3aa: CASSTGTGSSNQPQHF; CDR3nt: TGTGCCAGTAGTACCGGGACAGGGTCGAGCAATCAGCCCCAGCATTTT
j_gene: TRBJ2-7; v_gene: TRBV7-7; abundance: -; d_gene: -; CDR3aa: CASSLSSQSSYEQYF; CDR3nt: TGTGCTAGCAGCTTATCAAGCCAGTCCTCCTACGAGCAGTACTTC
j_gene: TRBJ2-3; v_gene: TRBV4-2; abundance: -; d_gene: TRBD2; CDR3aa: CASSQRTSGSDTQYF; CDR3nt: TGTGCCAGCAGCCAACGGACTAGCGGGTCGGATACGCAGTATTTT
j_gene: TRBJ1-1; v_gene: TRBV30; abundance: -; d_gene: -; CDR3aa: CAWSAGVNTEAFF; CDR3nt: TGTGCCTGGAGTGCAGGGGTGAACACTGAAGCTTTCTTT
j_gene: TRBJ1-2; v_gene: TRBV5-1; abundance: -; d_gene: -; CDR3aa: CASSLQQGGNYGYTF; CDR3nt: TGCGCCAGCAGCTTGCAACAGGGAGGTAACTATGGCTACACCTTC
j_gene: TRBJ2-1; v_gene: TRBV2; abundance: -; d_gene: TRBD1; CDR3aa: CASSAGTGDEQFF; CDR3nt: TGTGCCAGCAGTGCTGGGACAGGGGATGAGCAGTTCTTC
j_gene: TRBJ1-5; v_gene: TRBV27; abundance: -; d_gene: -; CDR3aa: CASSLRSHQPQHF; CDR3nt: TGTGCCAGCAGTTTAAGGAGCCATCAGCCCCAGCATTTT
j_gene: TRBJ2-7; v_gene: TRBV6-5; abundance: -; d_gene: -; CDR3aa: CASSWEAGGLSYEQYF; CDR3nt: TGTGCCAGCAGTTGGGAGGCAGGGGGGTTGTCCTACGAGCAGTACTTC
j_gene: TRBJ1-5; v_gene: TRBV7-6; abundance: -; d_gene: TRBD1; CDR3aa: CASSFSGGQPQHF; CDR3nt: TGTGCCAGCAGCTTCTCAGGGGGCCAGCCCCAGCATTTT
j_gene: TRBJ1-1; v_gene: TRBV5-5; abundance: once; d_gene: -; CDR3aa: CASSLSVGNTEAFF; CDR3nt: TGTGCCAGCAGCTTGTCCGTGGGTAACACTGAAGCTTTCTTT
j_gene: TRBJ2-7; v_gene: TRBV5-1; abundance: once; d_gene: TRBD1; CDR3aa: CASSGRTGGPSYEQYF; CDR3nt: TGCGCCAGCAGCGGTAGGACAGGGGGCCCCTCCTACGAGCAGTACTTC
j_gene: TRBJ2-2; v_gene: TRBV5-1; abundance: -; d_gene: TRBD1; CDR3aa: CASSFLGGTGNTGELFF; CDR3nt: TGCGCCAGCAGCTTTTTAGGTGGGACAGGGAACACCGGGGAGCTGTTTTTT
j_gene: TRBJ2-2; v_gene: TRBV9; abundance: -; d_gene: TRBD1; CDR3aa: CASSEGTVNTGELFF; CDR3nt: TGTGCCAGCAGCGAAGGGACAGTTAACACCGGGGAGCTGTTTTTT
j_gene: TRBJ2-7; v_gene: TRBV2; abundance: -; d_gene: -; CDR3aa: CASSVTDYEQYF; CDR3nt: TGTGCCAGCAGTGTGACGGACTACGAGCAGTACTTC
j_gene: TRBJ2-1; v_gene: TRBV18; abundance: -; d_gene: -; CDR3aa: CASSRAGPQRQFF; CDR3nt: TGTGCCAGCTCGCGGGCAGGGCCCCAACGGCAGTTCTTC
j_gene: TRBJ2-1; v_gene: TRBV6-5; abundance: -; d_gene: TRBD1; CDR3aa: CASRQGQGAYEQFF; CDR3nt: TGTGCCAGCAGGCAAGGACAGGGGGCCTATGAGCAGTTCTTC
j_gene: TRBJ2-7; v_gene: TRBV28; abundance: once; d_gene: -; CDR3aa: CASSSLSREQYF; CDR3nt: TGTGCCAGCAGTAGCCTCTCGCGCGAGCAGTACTTC
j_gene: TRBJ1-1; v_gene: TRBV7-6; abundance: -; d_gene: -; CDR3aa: CASSSPWRGLNTEAFF; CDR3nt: TGTGCCAGCAGCTCACCCTGGCGGGGGTTGAACACTGAAGCTTTCTTT
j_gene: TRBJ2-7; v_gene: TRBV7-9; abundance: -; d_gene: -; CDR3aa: CASSKDSYEQYF; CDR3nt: TGTGCCAGCAGCAAGGACAGCTACGAGCAGTACTTC
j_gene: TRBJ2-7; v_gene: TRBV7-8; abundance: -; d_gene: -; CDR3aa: CASSLAATDFYEQYF; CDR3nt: TGTGCCAGCAGCTTAGCGGCCACGGATTTCTACGAGCAGTACTTC
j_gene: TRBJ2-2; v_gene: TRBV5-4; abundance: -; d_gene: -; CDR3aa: CASSRGRAGELFF; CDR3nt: TGTGCCAGCAGCCGCGGACGGGCCGGGGAGCTGTTTTTT
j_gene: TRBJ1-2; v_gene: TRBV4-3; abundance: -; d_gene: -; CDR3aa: CASSQAVRLDYGYTF; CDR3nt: TGCGCCAGCAGCCAAGCTGTCAGGTTAGACTATGGCTACACCTTC
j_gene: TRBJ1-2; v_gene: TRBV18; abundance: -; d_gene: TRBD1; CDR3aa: CASSQTGSYGYTF; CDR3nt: TGTGCCAGCTCTCAGACAGGGAGCTATGGCTACACCTTC
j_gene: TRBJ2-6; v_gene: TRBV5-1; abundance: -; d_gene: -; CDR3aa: CASGPGSEANVLTF; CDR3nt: TGCGCCAGCGGACCCGGGTCTGAGGCCAACGTCCTGACTTTC
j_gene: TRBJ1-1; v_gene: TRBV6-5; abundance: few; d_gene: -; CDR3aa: CASSSAWEERAFF; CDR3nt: TGTGCCAGCAGTTCGGCCTGGGAGGAGCGAGCTTTCTTT
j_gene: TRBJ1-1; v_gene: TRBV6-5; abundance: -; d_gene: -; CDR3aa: CASRTTGASTEAFF; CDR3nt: TGTGCCAGCAGGACAACAGGAGCGAGCACTGAAGCTTTCTTT
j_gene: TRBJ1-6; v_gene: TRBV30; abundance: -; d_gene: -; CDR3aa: CAWRRASYNSPLHF; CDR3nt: TGTGCCTGGAGAAGGGCCTCTTATAATTCACCCCTCCACTTT
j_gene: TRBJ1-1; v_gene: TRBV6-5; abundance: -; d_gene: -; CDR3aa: CASSYGGMNTEAFF; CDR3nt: TGTGCCAGCAGTTACGGGGGAATGAACACTGAAGCTTTCTTT
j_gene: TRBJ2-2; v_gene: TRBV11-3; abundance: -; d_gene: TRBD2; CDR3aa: CASSSWEGPGTGELFF; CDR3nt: TGTGCCAGCAGCTCCTGGGAGGGGCCTGGCACCGGGGAGCTGTTTTTT
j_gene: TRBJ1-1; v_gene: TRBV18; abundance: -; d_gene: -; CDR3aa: CASSPTTGNTEAFF; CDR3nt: TGTGCCAGCTCGCCCACGACAGGGAACACTGAAGCTTTCTTT
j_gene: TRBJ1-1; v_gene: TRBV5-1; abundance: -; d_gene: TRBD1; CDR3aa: CASSLDRGRTEAFF; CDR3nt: TGCGCCAGCAGCTTGGACAGGGGGAGGACTGAAGCTTTCTTT
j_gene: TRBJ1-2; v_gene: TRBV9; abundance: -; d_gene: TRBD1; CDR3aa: CASSYDREGYTF; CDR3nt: TGTGCCAGCAGCTACGACAGGGAGGGCTACACCTTC
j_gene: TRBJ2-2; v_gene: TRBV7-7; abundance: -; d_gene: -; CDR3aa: CASSSSGYGELFF; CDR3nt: TGTGCTAGCAGCTCGAGTGGGTACGGGGAGCTGTTTTTT
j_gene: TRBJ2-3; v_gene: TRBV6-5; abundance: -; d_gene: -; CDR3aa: CASSYSEGDTQYF; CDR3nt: TGTGCCAGCAGTTACTCGGAGGGTGATACGCAGTATTTT
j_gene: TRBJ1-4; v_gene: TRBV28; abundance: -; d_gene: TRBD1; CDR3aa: CASSLLIDRGPEKLFF; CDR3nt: TGTGCCAGCAGTTTACTAATAGACAGGGGGCCGGAAAAACTGTTTTTT
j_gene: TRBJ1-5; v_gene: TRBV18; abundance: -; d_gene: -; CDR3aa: CASSPQGSNQPQHF; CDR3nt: TGTGCCAGCTCACCTCAGGGTAGCAATCAGCCCCAGCATTTT
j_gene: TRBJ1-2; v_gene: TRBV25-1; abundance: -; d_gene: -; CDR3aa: CASSDVRLHYGYTF; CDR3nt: TGTGCCAGCAGTGACGTTAGGCTTCACTATGGCTACACCTTC
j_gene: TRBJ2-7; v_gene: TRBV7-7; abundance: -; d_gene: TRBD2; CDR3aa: CASPPSGGATRADEQYF; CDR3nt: TGTGCTAGCCCCCCTAGCGGGGGGGCCACTCGGGCGGACGAGCAGTACTTC
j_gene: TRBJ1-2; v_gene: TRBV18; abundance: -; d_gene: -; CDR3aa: CASSPDRDYGYTF; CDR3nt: TGTGCCAGCTCCCCCGACAGAGACTATGGCTACACCTTC
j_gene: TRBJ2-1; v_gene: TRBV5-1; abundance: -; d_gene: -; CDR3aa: CASSLDLRDNNEQFF; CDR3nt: TGCGCCAGCAGCTTGGACCTCCGGGACAACAATGAGCAGTTCTTC
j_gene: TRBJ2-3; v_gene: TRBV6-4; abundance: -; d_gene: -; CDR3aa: CASSDSGKLRDTQYF; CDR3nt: TGTGCCAGCAGTGACTCAGGGAAACTCAGAGATACGCAGTATTTT
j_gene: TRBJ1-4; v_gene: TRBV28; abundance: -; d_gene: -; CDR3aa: CASTRTDVEKLFF; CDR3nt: TGTGCCAGCACCAGAACGGACGTAGAAAAACTGTTTTTT
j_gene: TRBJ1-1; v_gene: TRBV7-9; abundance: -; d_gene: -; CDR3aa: CASSLDQGTEAFF; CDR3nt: TGTGCCAGCAGCTTAGACCAGGGCACTGAAGCTTTCTTT
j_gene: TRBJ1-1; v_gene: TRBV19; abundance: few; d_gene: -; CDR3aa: CASSMEWGAFF; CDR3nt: TGTGCCAGTAGTATGGAGTGGGGAGCTTTCTTT
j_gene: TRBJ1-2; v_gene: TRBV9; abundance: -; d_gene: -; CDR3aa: CASSGRRHPANYGYTF; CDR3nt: TGTGCCAGCAGCGGTCGGCGACACCCCGCTAACTATGGCTACACCTTC
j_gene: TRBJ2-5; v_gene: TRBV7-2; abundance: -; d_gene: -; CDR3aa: CASSLGSGQETQYF; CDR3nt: TGTGCCAGCAGCTTGGGGTCCGGACAAGAGACCCAGTACTTC
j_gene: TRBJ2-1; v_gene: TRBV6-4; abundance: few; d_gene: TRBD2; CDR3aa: CASSGEGDSNEQFF; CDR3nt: TGTGCCAGCAGTGGGGAGGGAGACTCCAATGAGCAGTTCTTC